What follows is one T cell receptor beta chain and its context. This table comes from immunoSEQ multiplex PCR, and its TCRdb copy is limited to in-frame clones, with some not included. The sample has about 100,000 clones, roughly 85% seen once. The sample is drawn from a study of T cell responses to AZD1222 COVID-19 vaccine. Germline CDR1 SGHRS, CDR2 YFSETQ. V lost 4 bases and J 0 bases, leaving 17 bases between the germline ends. The CDR3 spans 17 residues. V usage is TRBV5-1 and J usage is TRBJ2-4; tentatively, D is TRBD2 (6 bases). Sequenced here: peripheral blood, sampled on day 0 of AZD1222 vaccination. The source of this sequence is an adult in good health. The DNA of the CDR3 is TGCGCCAGCAGCCCGGGGGTTGACAGATTAGCCAAAAACATTCAGTACTTC. It yields the protein CASSPGVDRLAKNIQYF.